This TCR beta chain was sequenced during a study of post-analysis software for immune sequencing data. About the study: The courses of disease that were included comprised relapsing-remitting, secondary progressive and progressive-relapsing multiple sclerosis. Overall study results and limits: When patients were compared with controls, roughly five TRBV segments were more frequent, TRBV5-6, TRBV5-1 and TRBV20-1 among them. When compared against controls, multiple sclerosis patients showed significantly lower normalized Chao1 diversity.

Unmatched junction bases numbered 10, after V lost 2 bases and J lost 5 bases. Germline V CDR1 and CDR2: MDHEN, SYDVKM. This CDR3 is 18 amino acids long. Remarks on this clonotype: Its target is not known.

Unique molecular identifiers featured in each of the TCR beta cDNA libraries. Roughly 490,000 cDNA molecules came from about 1 to 10 million T cells. TCRdb recomputed calls from the PCR reads with MiXCR, one row per CDR3 protein. The table has some 370,000 distinct CDR3 sequences, roughly 30% seen once. The V call is TRBV28, the J call TRBJ2-1; 12 bases align to TRBD2. Sample: blood. This receptor was identified in a girl aged 10 to 17 with multiple sclerosis. DNA for the CDR3: TGTGCCAGCAGTTTAGTCCTAGCGGGGGGGCCAATTGACAATGAGCAGTTCTTC. This codes for CASSLVLAGGPIDNEQFF.